Listed below are T cell receptor beta chains from one sample, sequenced in a study of T cell responses to AZD1222 COVID-19 vaccine. The method was immunoSEQ multiplex PCR; TCRdb's version includes in-frame clones alone and lacks a portion of them. The sample carries more than 150,000 clones, about 91% recorded once. The specimen comprised peripheral blood, sampled on day 0 of AZD1222 vaccination. The receptors derive from an adult in good health. Each CDR3 is given without its conserved first and last residue. The order of the fields is V gene, CDR3 length, CDR3 protein.

>TRBV11-2|16
ASSLDPGGRYGSSGYT
>TRBV11-2|12
ASSFLSGGNEQY
>TRBV7-6|15
ASSPRRASSSYNEQF
>TRBV4-1|12
ASSQVPRGDGYT
>TRBV5-1|13
ASSPGTGNNSPLH
>TRBV11-3|10
ASSRMNTEAF
>TRBV21-1|15
ASSKAGRDLAKNIQY
>TRBV6-5|13
ASRGGQYSGNTIY
>TRBV13|15
ASSLVSGSAGSYEQY
>TRBV7-2|14
ASSLAEGLGNQPQH
>TRBV20-1|12
SASIYGRVNEQF
>TRBV9|14
ASSGLAGGGTGELF
>TRBV2|13
ATQEVGFSNQPQH
>TRBV7-6|15
ASSLGVSAPVGYGYT
>TRBV7-3|14
ASSLLGTGNTGELF
>TRBV3-1/TRBV3-2|13
ASSPTSGSYNEQF
>TRBV28|10
ASKDLLFEAF
>TRBV30|9
AWGSGWGYT
>TRBV11-2|12
ASSLWAPTYEQY
>TRBV30|12
AWKRRDRPYGYT
>TRBV28|13
ASSLTGARGNTIY
>TRBV5-1|13
ASSRLAGGPDEQF
>TRBV10-3|10
AIRGSGNTIY
>TRBV7-2|14
ASSLGTGTVTYEQY
>TRBV9|13
ASSVTSGGYNEQF
>TRBV28|14
ASGGTSGRAPYEQY
>TRBV9|13
ASSVEQGGTGELF
>TRBV27|13
ASSPGTSGRNEQF
>TRBV11-2|13
ASSPLGNSNSPLH
>TRBV14|10
ASSPAGRGYT
>TRBV27|15
ASSFRASGSVAYEQY
>TRBV7-9|15
ASSLRTSGKGTGELF
>TRBV9|15
ASSPGATSGNTGELF
>TRBV28|11
ASLTTTSYEQY
>TRBV28|13
ASSQSDRRNYGYT
>TRBV28|12
ASSVGGKNTEAF
>TRBV5-1|12
ASRSAGATLDYT